This TCR beta chain derives from a study of CD8 T cells in Susac syndrome. Regarding the study as a whole: The TCR sequencing and HLA analysis in the study involved a relatively small number of individuals, as the study acknowledged.

The CD8+ and CD4+ T cells were negatively isolated, with the TEMRA cells enriched by FACS. Germline CDR1 reads SQVTM; CDR2 reads ANQGSEA. The length of the CDR3 is 13 residues. Trimming shortened V by 6 bases and J by 6 bases, and 15 bases separated the two germline ends. This clonotype appeared a single time. What it binds is not known. RNA, at about 0.5 to 1 ug, was reverse transcribed with random hexamers. TCR beta CDR3 was amplified by immunoSEQ covering 54 Vbeta and 13 Jbeta. TCRdb recomputed calls from the immunoSEQ multiplex PCR reads with MiXCR, one row per CDR3 protein. This repertoire shows roughly 200,000 distinct CDR3 sequences, about 94% found once; its top ten account for approximately 0.09%.

This sequence originates from a human donor with multiple sclerosis. The rearrangement links TRBV29-1 to TRBJ1-5; unclear D gene. Sequencing was performed on CD4+ T cells from PBMCs. The DNA of the CDR3 is TGCAGCGTCGCTCGAGGGTCGGGTCAGCCCCAGCATTTT. Residues: CSVARGSGQPQHF.